One and the same sample provided the 7 T cell receptor beta chains below, sequenced in a study of blood T cell repertoires in COVID-19. Sequenced by immunoSEQ multiplex PCR; TCRdb stores in-frame clones only, minus some. The sample includes under 250,000 clones, more than 85% seen only once; the top ten take approximately 7%. Sequencing was done on a sample of peripheral blood. The receptors shown here come from an older woman with active or convalescent COVID-19.

The chain combines TRBV14 with TRBJ2-2; D gene uncertain. This CDR3 comprises 14 residues. The V end lost 2 bases, the J end lost 1 base, and 5 bases lay between the germline ends. The V gene's germline CDR1 is SGHDN and CDR2 FVKESK. The CDR3 loop reads CASSQYRNTGELFF. CDR3 nucleotides: TGTGCCAGCAGCCAATATCGGAACACCGGGGAGCTGTTTTTT.

This clone was seen only once. The J gene is TRBJ2-2, the V gene TRBV4-3; D ambiguous. Germline V gives CDR1 LGHNA, CDR2 YSLEER. V was shortened by 4 bases and J by 3 bases, with 12 bases between the two germline ends. This CDR3 spans 15 amino acids. CDR3 sequence reads: CASSRIRSDTGELFF. In nucleotides, the CDR3 is TGCGCCAGCAGCCGGATCAGGTCGGACACCGGGGAGCTGTTTTTT.

This clone was found once. This chain joins TRBV6-5 and TRBJ2-1; 8 bases agree with TRBD2. CDR1 is MNHEY, CDR2 SVGAGI, per germline. The CDR3 extends over 14 amino acids. The J segment lost 7 bases and the V segment lost 7 bases, leaving 9 bases of the junction unmatched. The CDR3 bases are TGTGCCAGCACCGACCGGGGGGGCCAGAATGAGCAGTTCTTC. This codes for CASTDRGGQNEQFF.

The chain couples TRBV4-3 to TRBJ1-6; D is possibly TRBD1 (5 bases). The V and J ends lost 7 bases and 7 bases respectively, with 14 bases between them. From germline, CDR1 is LGHNA and CDR2 YSLEER. The length of the CDR3 is 14 residues. The CDR3 bases are TGCGCCAGCACTCTTCTGGGGGGAAATTCACCCCTCCACTTT. It is translated as CASTLLGGNSPLHF.

V usage is TRBV7-9 and J usage is TRBJ1-2; 9 bases are a match to TRBD1. The ends lost 5 bases at V and 2 bases at J; junction bases unmatched: 6. Germline lookup yields CDR1 SEHNR and CDR2 FQNEAQ (reference sequence). The CDR3 is 15 amino acids. This CDR3 reads CASSETGTGNYGYTF. The DNA for the CDR3 is TGTGCCAGCAGCGAAACCGGGACAGGGAACTATGGCTACACCTTC.

The chain employs TRBV3-1 (or the pseudogene TRBV3-2) and TRBJ2-6, with 10 bases fitting TRBD1. The CDR3 contains 19 residues. After removal of 4 bases from V and 0 bases from J, the junction contained 9 bases not matched to a gene. The germline CDR1 and CDR2 sequences are LGHDT and YNNKEL (reference sequence). CDR3 sequence: CASSRRQGAVISGANVLTF. For the CDR3, the DNA is TGTGCCAGCAGCCGGAGACAGGGGGCAGTGATCTCTGGGGCCAACGTCCTGACTTTC.

This clone occurred a few times. The chain couples TRBV4-3 to TRBJ1-6, with D possibly TRBD1 on 6 matching bases. The CDR3 contains 14 residues. V lost 3 bases and J 5 bases, leaving 8 bases between the germline ends. Per germline, CDR1 LGHNA and CDR2 YSLEER. The DNA for the CDR3 is TGCGCCAGCAGCCAGGGGGCTAATAATTCACCCCTCCACTTT. This codes for CASSQGANNSPLHF.